The entry below gives a single TCR beta chain sequence along with its context. The antigen is unknown. This sample is drawn from a study of shared clonotypes between healthy human individuals. About the study: For every donor, three CD4 naive, three CD4 memory, two CD8 naive and one CD8 memory plates were used.

General study findings and limits: Relative to their counterparts shared across all four donors, non-shared clonotypes exhibited diminished generation probabilities.

Healthy adults negative for HIV, lacking recent acute infections or vaccinations, served as donors. Generated by immunoSEQ multiplex PCR, the TCRdb table keeps only in-frame clones and is missing some. In the table there are around 1.4 million clones, 98% to 99% of which are singletons. This TCR was sampled from a man in his thirties or forties in good health. The sample taken for sequencing was naive CD4+ T cells sorted from blood. The subset is: CD45RA+ positively selected.

The CDR3 loop reads CASIERGRPTQYF. The CDR3 DNA is TGTGCCTCGATCGAGCGGGGTCGTCCTACCCAGTACTTC. The gene calls are TRBV19 and TRBJ2-5, with TRBD2 matching 7 bases. CDR3 length equals 13 residues. The germline gives CDR1 LNHDA, CDR2 SQIVND (reference sequence). J lost 8 bases, V lost 11 bases, and 14 bases had no gene match.